What follows describes a single TCR beta chain. What it binds is not known. It may be a read error: a sequence one base away is much more abundant. Germline CDR1 and CDR2: DFQATT and SNEGSKA (reference sequence). The CDR3 runs to 16 residues. This entry is derived from a study of T-cell reconstitution after alpha-beta-depleted transplantation in children. Study-level findings and limits: Reported findings indicate that, about two months after transplant, alpha-beta T cells came from several hundred expanded clones, which were derived from non-depleted graft cells.

Preparing the TCRbeta library involved the use of unique molecular identifiers. A single record per CDR3 protein comes from TCRdb applying MiXCR to the PCR reads. The sample includes 150,000 to 200,000 distinct CDR3 sequences, 5% to 6.5% of them seen just once. The sample in question was PBMCs, obtained before TCRalphabeta/CD19-depleted stem cell transplant. J is TRBJ2-1 and V is TRBV20-1, with 9 bases fitting TRBD2. This clonotype was sampled from a girl under three years old with combined immunodeficiency, due to receive a stem cell transplant. CDR3 nucleotides: TGCATTGCAAGAGGGGGTAGCGGGGGCTGGGACAATGAGCAGTTCTTC. It is translated as CIARGGSGGWDNEQFF.